Listed below are T cell receptor beta chains from one sample, sequenced in a study of shared clonotypes between healthy human individuals. Method: immunoSEQ multiplex PCR; TCRdb's copy keeps in-frame clones and lacks some. The repertoire holds some 2,100,000 clones, with under 95% as singletons. The sequencing input was naive CD8+ T cells from PBMCs. All receptors derive from a man aged 18 to 29 in good health. Some clones in this sample may be carry-over from other donors' samples. CDR3s include the opening cysteine and the closing phenylalanine or tryptophan. The order of the fields is D gene, V gene, clone size, J gene, CDR3 DNA, CDR3 protein. D genes are given only for firm matches. Rows may omit the clone size; those that give it use once, few, many or a size class.

NA	TRBV2	NA	TRBJ2-7	TGTGCCAGCACCGAAGGCACTGACACCTACGAGCAGTACTTC	CASTEGTDTYEQYF
NA	TRBV20-1	NA	TRBJ2-4	TGCAGTGCTAGAGTCGGCCACATTCAGTACTTC	CSARVGHIQYF
NA	TRBV27	NA	TRBJ2-7	TGTGCCAGCAGTCCCGGGACCCCTAGGGCGTCCGAGCAGTACTTC	CASSPGTPRASEQYF
TRBD1	TRBV14	once	TRBJ2-7	TGTGCCAGCAGCCCGAGGGGGCCCTACGAGCAGTACTTC	CASSPRGPYEQYF
NA	TRBV7-9	NA	TRBJ2-7	TGTGCCAGCAGCTTAGGTGCCAGGGGACCGTACTTC	CASSLGARGPYF
TRBD1	TRBV9	NA	TRBJ1-1	TGTGCCAGCAGCTCAACAGGGGATACTGAAGCTTTCTTT	CASSSTGDTEAFF
NA	TRBV7-8	NA	TRBJ2-3	TGTGCCAGCAGGCCGGGGAGTTTTCGTACAGATACGCAGTATTTT	CASRPGSFRTDTQYF
NA	TRBV11-2	NA	TRBJ2-5	TGTGCCAGCACCCCTCACGGAGAGACCCAGTACTTC	CASTPHGETQYF
TRBD1	TRBV27	NA	TRBJ1-1	TGTGCCAGCAGCTTTGGGACAGAGAACACTGAAGCTTTCTTT	CASSFGTENTEAFF
NA	TRBV7-7	NA	TRBJ2-5	TGTGCCAGCAGCTTAGGAGAGCGGAGGGGGGAGACCCAGTACTTC	CASSLGERRGETQYF
NA	TRBV27	NA	TRBJ1-2	TGTGCCAGCAGTTTATCGATCCGGACACACGTCTATGGCTACACCTTC	CASSLSIRTHVYGYTF
TRBD1	TRBV28	NA	TRBJ1-2	TGTGCCAGCACCGGGACAGGGGGCGGCATTTTGGACTATGGCTACACCTTC	CASTGTGGGILDYGYTF
NA	TRBV4-1	NA	TRBJ1-1	TGCGCCAGCAGTTTGGCAGATACAATGAACACTGAAGCTTTCTTT	CASSLADTMNTEAFF
NA	TRBV5-5	NA	TRBJ1-1	TGTGCCAGCAGCCGAACCCAGGGGATCGGGAACACTGAAGCTTTCTTT	CASSRTQGIGNTEAFF
TRBD2	TRBV7-9	NA	TRBJ2-3	TGTGCCAGCAGCTTAAGCCTAGCGGGAGTGGGCACAGATACGCAGTATTTT	CASSLSLAGVGTDTQYF
TRBD1	TRBV6-5	NA	TRBJ1-2	TGTGCCAGCAGTTACTCCCGGACAGGGTCCTATGGCTACACCTTC	CASSYSRTGSYGYTF
NA	TRBV7-9	NA	TRBJ1-5	TGTGCCAGCAGCTTGGGTCACAATCAGCCCCAGCATTTT	CASSLGHNQPQHF
TRBD2	TRBV4-1	NA	TRBJ2-1	TGCGCCAGCAGCCCCGGGACTAAATACAATGAGCAGTTCTTC	CASSPGTKYNEQFF
NA	TRBV28	NA	TRBJ2-7	TGTGCCAGCAGTCCCGCAATCGTGCGGGGAGACTACGAGCAGTACTTC	CASSPAIVRGDYEQYF
NA	TRBV11-2	NA	TRBJ2-7	TGTGCCAGCGATACAATGGACAGTACCTACGAGCAGTACTTC	CASDTMDSTYEQYF
NA	TRBV7-2	NA	TRBJ2-6	TGTGCCAGCAGCTTAATCTCCAACGTCCTGACTTTC	CASSLISNVLTF
NA	TRBV6-6	NA	TRBJ2-1	TGTGCCAGCAGTTACGCCTACAATGAGCAGTTCTTC	CASSYAYNEQFF
TRBD1	TRBV12-5	NA	TRBJ1-1	TGTGCTAGTGGTTTGGTACCGCAGGGGGCGAACACTGAAGCTTTCTTT	CASGLVPQGANTEAFF
TRBD1	TRBV19	NA	TRBJ2-1	TGTGCCAGTAGTATCGGTGCAGGGGGCGCGTACAATGAGCAGTTCTTC	CASSIGAGGAYNEQFF
TRBD1	TRBV7-9	NA	TRBJ2-7	TGTGCCAGCAGCTCGGACAGGGACCGCTACGAGCAGTACTTC	CASSSDRDRYEQYF
NA	TRBV6-6	NA	TRBJ1-2	TGTGCCAGCAGTTACTCGGACACATATGGCTACACCTTC	CASSYSDTYGYTF
NA	TRBV6-5	NA	TRBJ1-1	TGTGCCAGCAGTTACTCGATGTTGGGGGCTGAAGCTTTCTTT	CASSYSMLGAEAFF
NA	TRBV7-2	NA	TRBJ2-1	TGTGCCAGCAGCTCCAGGAATGAGCAGTTCTTC	CASSSRNEQFF
NA	TRBV7-8	NA	TRBJ1-2	TGTGCCAGCAGCTTAGTTCCGGGGGGCCGATTGGCGTATTATGGCTACACCTTC	CASSLVPGGRLAYYGYTF